One sample yielded the 28 T cell receptor beta chains listed below, sequenced in a study of graft-versus-host responses after intestinal transplantation. No antigens are known for them. This table comes from immunoSEQ multiplex PCR, and its TCRdb copy is limited to in-frame clones, with some not included. The data hold 55,000 to 75,000 clones, with approximately 84% observed a single time. Sequencing used unstimulated CD4+ T cells sorted from spleen or lymph node cells, obtained before transplant. These receptors were obtained from a human donor who was the organ donor for an intestinal transplant.

The chain employs TRBV5-4 and TRBJ1-4; D is uncertain. CDR1 and CDR2 from the germline V gene are SGHNT and YYREEE (reference sequence). The CDR3 totals 15 residues. V was shortened by 3 bases and J by 4 bases, with 13 bases between the two germline ends. The CDR3 here is CASSYGVGVNEKLFF. For the CDR3, the DNA is TGTGCCAGCAGCTATGGGGTCGGGGTTAATGAAAAACTGTTTTTT.

This clone was seen once. The chain links TRBV11-2 to TRBJ1-2, with D perhaps matching TRBD1 (6 bases). Germline V gene data show CDR1 as SGHAT and CDR2 as FQNNGV. The CDR3 is 13 amino acids. The V end lost 1 base, the J end lost 7 bases, and 10 bases lay between the germline ends. CDR3 loop: CASSLVTGVGYTF. The CDR3 nucleotides read TGTGCCAGCAGCTTAGTGACAGGTGTTGGCTACACCTTC. The whole variable domain, filled in from reference TRBV11-2 and TRBJ1-2, reads EAGVAQSPRYKIIEKRQSVAFWCNPISGHATLYWYQQILGQGPKLLIQFQNNGVVDDSQLPKDRFSAERLKGVDSTLKIQPAKLEDSAVYLCASSLVTGVGYTFGSGTRLTVV.

This rearrangement joins TRBV5-1 to TRBJ2-2, with 7 bases fitting TRBD2. The CDR3 runs 19 residues. V was pared by 0 bases and J by 1 base, with 12 bases of the junction left unmatched. The germline V gene encodes CDR1 SGHRS and CDR2 YFSETQ. CDR3 region: CASSLGLASAGWNTGELFF. CDR3 in DNA: TGCGCCAGCAGCTTGGGACTAGCCTCCGCGGGCTGGAACACCGGGGAGCTGTTTTTT.

This sequence joins TRBV7-2 and TRBJ1-5; 9 bases map to TRBD1. V shed 2 bases, J shed 6 bases, and the junction held 8 bases outside the gene matches. This CDR3 region has 16 residues. Germline CDR1 and CDR2: SGHTA and FQGNSA. CDR3 coding DNA: TGTGCCAGCAGCTTAATGGGACAGGGTGTCCGTCAGCCCCAGCATTTT. Its translation: CASSLMGQGVRQPQHF.

The J gene is TRBJ1-5, the V gene TRBV30; D unresolved. The CDR3 has 16 amino acids. From germline, CDR1 is GTSNPN and CDR2 SVGIG (reference sequence). Trimming took 4 bases from V and 2 from J, leaving 18 bases between them. In DNA, the CDR3 is TGTGCCTGGATCCTCGGGGTAGATTCGGGCAATCAGCCCCAGCATTTT. Amino acids: CAWILGVDSGNQPQHF.

The chain has TRBV7-3 and TRBJ2-1; D is undetermined. The CDR3 sequence is 14 residues long. V lost 5 bases, J lost 2 bases, and 10 bases lay in between. The germline gives CDR1 SGHTA, CDR2 FQGTGA. The CDR3 nucleotides are TGTGCCAGCAGCCCTACAGTAACCTACAATGAGCAGTTCTTC. Translating gives CASSPTVTYNEQFF.

The V gene is TRBV6-6, the J gene TRBJ1-5; D is undetermined. Trimming stripped 6 bases from V and 3 bases from J, with 15 bases between. This CDR3 is 15 amino acids long. Germline CDR1 MNHNY, CDR2 SVGAGI (reference sequence). CDR3 bases: TGTGCCAGCAGGGTACCGGGGAGATACAATCAGCCCCAGCATTTT. Translation gives CASRVPGRYNQPQHF.

The gene calls are TRBV18 and TRBJ2-1, with 12 bases that match TRBD2. This CDR3 is 17 amino acids long. J was trimmed by 4 bases and V by 3 bases; bases with no gene match: 7. Germline loops: CDR1 KGHSH, CDR2 LQKENI. CDR3 residues: CASSPSTSGGSYNEQFF. CDR3 DNA sequence: TGTGCCAGCTCACCGTCCACTAGCGGGGGGAGTTACAATGAGCAGTTCTTC.

V usage is TRBV15 and J usage is TRBJ2-1; D call uncertain. Germline V gene data show CDR1 as LNHNV and CDR2 as YYDKDF (reference sequence). V lost 6 bases to trimming and J lost 6 bases, with 18 bases between them. The CDR3 contains 15 residues. The chain's CDR3 is CATSTDRKLFNEQFF. Here the CDR3 DNA reads TGTGCCACCAGTACCGATCGGAAACTATTCAATGAGCAGTTCTTC.

The chain carries TRBV19 and TRBJ1-4, with 8 bases that match TRBD1. Germline-derived CDR1 and CDR2 are LNHDA and SQIVND (reference sequence). V was clipped by 3 bases and J by 8 bases; unmatched bases: 5. The CDR3 contains 14 residues. The CDR3 DNA sequence: TGTGCCAGTAGTATGGGGACAGGCATCGAAAAACTGTTTTTT. Encoded protein: CASSMGTGIEKLFF.

This chain links TRBV7-3 with TRBJ1-1; 8 bases match TRBD1. Losses at the gene ends were 2 bases for V and 3 bases for J; bases not matched to a gene: 8. This CDR3 comprises 16 residues. Germline V gene lookup returns CDR1 SGHTA and CDR2 FQGTGA. The CDR3 sequence: CASSLFPAGGYTEAFF. The CDR3 DNA sequence: TGTGCCAGCAGCTTATTTCCTGCAGGGGGCTACACTGAAGCTTTCTTT.

This sequence joins TRBV15 and TRBJ1-1; TRBD1 is a possible D gene (6 bases). Trimming took 1 base from V and 7 from J, leaving 7 bases between them. The CDR3 runs 12 residues. In germline, CDR1 is LNHNV, CDR2 YYDKDF (reference sequence). The CDR3 sequence: CATSRGTVEAFF. Written as DNA, the CDR3 is TGTGCCACCAGCAGAGGGACAGTTGAAGCTTTCTTT.

The V and J genes are TRBV28 and TRBJ1-1, with 10 bases aligning to TRBD1. There are 15 residues in the CDR3. Trimming cost V 6 bases and J 3 bases; bases outside gene matches: 7. The germline V gene has CDR1 MDHEN and CDR2 SYDVKM. CDR3 coding DNA: TGTGCCAGCAGCCCCCGGACAGGGGGGGACACTGAAGCTTTCTTT. Protein sequence: CASSPRTGGDTEAFF.

J is TRBJ1-3 and V is TRBV9, with 12 nucleotides matching TRBD1. Germline CDR1 reads SGDLS; CDR2 reads YYNGEE. The J segment lost 6 bases and the V segment lost 0 bases, leaving 4 bases of the junction unmatched. CDR3 length equals 16 residues. Written as DNA, the CDR3 is TGTGCCAGCAGCGTAGCGGGACAGGGGGCTGTAAACACCATATATTTT. Translation: CASSVAGQGAVNTIYF.

The genes are TRBV4-3 and TRBJ1-2; D possibly corresponds to TRBD1 (6 bases). V gave up 3 bases and J gave up 5 bases, with 13 bases separating them. The V gene's germline CDR1 is LGHNA and CDR2 YSLEER. The CDR3 is 14 amino acids. This CDR3 is CASSHDKGVYGYTF. The CDR3 nucleotides read TGCGCCAGCAGCCACGACAAGGGGGTTTATGGCTACACCTTC.

This chain uses TRBV4-2 with TRBJ2-2, with 7 bases aligning to TRBD1. V lost 4 bases to trimming and J lost 0 bases; unmatched junction nucleotides: 2. The CDR3 totals 15 residues. Per the germline V gene, CDR1 is LGHNA and CDR2 is YNFKEQ. CDR3 bases: TGTGCCAGCAGCCTAGGGACAGCGAACACCGGGGAGCTGTTTTTT. Protein sequence: CASSLGTANTGELFF.

The chain is built from TRBV19 and TRBJ1-2, with TRBD1 matching over 8 bases. The CDR3 totals 14 residues. Trimming at V came to 5 bases and at J to 4 bases, leaving 6 bases not matched to a gene. Per the germline V gene, CDR1 is LNHDA and CDR2 is SQIVND (reference sequence). CDR3 nucleotides: TGTGCCAGTAGTGCCCCCGACAGGGGCTATGGCTACACCTTC. It codes for CASSAPDRGYGYTF.

The chain joins TRBV6-6 to TRBJ1-4, with 7 bases that match TRBD1. Trimming at V came to 8 bases and at J to 6 bases, leaving 15 bases not matched to a gene. Germline assignment: CDR1 MNHNY and CDR2 SVGAGI (reference sequence). The CDR3 consists of 16 residues. The CDR3 reads CASSDSGTDIDEKLFF. CDR3 bases: TGTGCCAGCTCCGACTCCGGGACAGATATCGATGAAAAACTGTTTTTT.

This chain connects TRBV10-3 to TRBJ2-1; TRBD2 might be the D (5 bases). The CDR3 is 14 amino acids. Germline V gives CDR1 ENHRY, CDR2 SYGVKD. V was shortened by 3 bases and J by 8 bases, with 14 bases between the two germline ends. As DNA, the CDR3 is TGTGCCATCAGTGACCAACCTAGCAGTGATGAGCAGTTCTTC. Its protein is CAISDQPSSDEQFF.

The gene calls are TRBV7-9 and TRBJ1-4; D call uncertain. Trimming shortened V by 5 bases and J by 4 bases, and 11 bases separated the two germline ends. The CDR3 loop spans 14 amino acids. The germline V gene has CDR1 SEHNR and CDR2 FQNEAQ (reference sequence). Here the CDR3 DNA reads TGTGCCAGCAGCCCGCAGGTAGTTAATGAAAAACTGTTTTTT. Translating it yields CASSPQVVNEKLFF.

In its sample, this clone was seen once. This chain uses TRBV27 with TRBJ2-3; the match to TRBD2 covers 15 bases. Germline assignment: CDR1 MNHEY and CDR2 SMNVEV (reference sequence). The length of the CDR3 is 16 residues. J was trimmed by 8 bases and V by 5 bases; bases with no gene match: 8. The CDR3 protein is CASSPRTSGGAPTQYF. CDR3 DNA: TGTGCCAGCAGTCCCCGGACTAGCGGGGGGGCCCCTACGCAGTATTTT.

This clone was observed a single time. The rearrangement joins TRBV6-6 to TRBJ2-7, with D perhaps matching TRBD2 (5 bases). Germline lookup yields CDR1 MNHNY and CDR2 SVGAGI (reference sequence). The CDR3 covers 15 residues. With 2 bases removed from V and 2 bases from J, the gap between germline ends came to 13 bases. CDR3 coding DNA: TGTGCCAGCAGTTACGGCGGGCAGTATGCCTACGAGCAGTACGTC. Its protein is CASSYGGQYAYEQYV.

The chain uses TRBV28 and TRBJ1-2; no definite D call. Germline loops: CDR1 MDHEN, CDR2 SYDVKM. The CDR3 sequence is 14 residues long. V dropped 5 bases and J dropped 5 bases, with 15 bases sitting between them. The CDR3 sequence is CASSPQPEGYGYTF. The CDR3 coding sequence is TGTGCCAGCAGTCCCCAACCGGAGGGATATGGCTACACCTTC.

This clone came up once. This chain connects TRBV2 to TRBJ2-2, with 9 bases identical to TRBD1. The CDR3 contains 15 residues. In germline, CDR1 is SNHLY, CDR2 FYNNEI. V was clipped by 8 bases and J by 6 bases; unmatched bases: 10. The CDR3: CASLRTGGASGELFF. CDR3 DNA sequence: TGTGCCAGCTTGAGAACAGGGGGCGCCTCCGGGGAGCTGTTTTTT.

This chain uses TRBV27 with TRBJ2-2; D perhaps matches TRBD2 (5 bases). The CDR3 has 16 residues. The germline CDR1 and CDR2 sequences are MNHEY and SMNVEV (reference sequence). Between the trimmed V and J ends, which lost 6 bases and 5 bases, there was a span of 19 bases. CDR3 nucleotides: TGTGCCAGCAGCTTAGACGTAGCGTCGATAACCGGGGAGCTGTTTTTT. This gives the protein CASSLDVASITGELFF.

V gene TRBV27 combines with J gene TRBJ2-1, with D possibly being TRBD2 (7 bases). CDR1 MNHEY and CDR2 SMNVEV come from the germline V gene (reference sequence). Between the trimmed V and J ends, which lost 2 bases and 9 bases, there was a span of 17 bases. The CDR3 has 15 residues. The CDR3 bases are TGTGCCAGCAGTTTAGGGGGCGGGGGAAGGGTTGAGCAGTTCTTC. This gives the protein CASSLGGGGRVEQFF.

This clone was picked up one time. The chain couples TRBV6-1 to TRBJ2-1, with 9 bases fitting TRBD2. The CDR3 covers 16 residues. CDR1 is MNHNS, CDR2 SASEGT, per germline. Trimming at V came to 4 bases and at J to 4 bases, leaving 8 bases not matched to a gene. CDR3 DNA sequence: TGTGCCAGCAGTGGAAGGGGGACTAGCAGGTACAATGAGCAGTTCTTC. It translates to CASSGRGTSRYNEQFF.

The chain is built from TRBV5-1 and TRBJ1-4; tentatively, D is TRBD1 (6 bases). The V gene's germline CDR1 is SGHRS and CDR2 YFSETQ. With 4 bases removed from V and 5 bases from J, the gap between germline ends came to 12 bases. CDR3 length equals 14 residues. The CDR3 region is CASSDPGENEKLFF. CDR3 nucleotides: TGCGCCAGCAGCGACCCAGGGGAGAATGAAAAACTGTTTTTT.